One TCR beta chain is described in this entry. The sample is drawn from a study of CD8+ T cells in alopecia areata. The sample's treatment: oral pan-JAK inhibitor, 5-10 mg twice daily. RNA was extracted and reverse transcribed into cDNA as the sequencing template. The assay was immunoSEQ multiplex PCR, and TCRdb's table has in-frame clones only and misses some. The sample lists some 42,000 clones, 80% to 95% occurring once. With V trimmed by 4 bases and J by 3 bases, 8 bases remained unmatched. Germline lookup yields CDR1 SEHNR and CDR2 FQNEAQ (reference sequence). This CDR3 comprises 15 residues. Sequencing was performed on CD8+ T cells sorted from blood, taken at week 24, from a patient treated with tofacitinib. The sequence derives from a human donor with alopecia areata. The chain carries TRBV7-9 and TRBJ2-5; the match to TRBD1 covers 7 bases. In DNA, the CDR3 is TGTGCCAGCAGCTCGACCGGGACAGATGAAGAGACCCAGTACTTC. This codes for CASSSTGTDEETQYF.